This TCR beta chain was identified in a study of T cell responses to AZD1222 COVID-19 vaccine. General study results and limits: Repertoire sampling happened only post peak T cell response. Spike as a whole was targeted by vaccine-associated CD4 TCRs, dominant at 160-218 and 743-854.

Assay used: immunoSEQ multiplex PCR; TCRdb lists only in-frame clones, some missing. This sample has some 96,000 clones; 88% occur once, and the top ten carry about 1.8%. Remarks on this clone: Its antigen is unknown.

Germline V gene sequence: CDR1 LNHDA, CDR2 SQIVND (reference sequence). J gave up 0 bases and V 5 bases, and 6 bases lay outside the gene matches. CDR3 length equals 16 residues. This TCR derives from an adult in good health. Sequenced material: peripheral blood, taken on day 0 of AZD1222 vaccination. V usage is TRBV19 and J usage is TRBJ2-1, with 8 bases matching TRBD1. The CDR3: CASSYVGQVSYNEQFF. The CDR3 DNA reads as TGTGCCAGTAGTTACGTGGGACAGGTCTCCTACAATGAGCAGTTCTTC.